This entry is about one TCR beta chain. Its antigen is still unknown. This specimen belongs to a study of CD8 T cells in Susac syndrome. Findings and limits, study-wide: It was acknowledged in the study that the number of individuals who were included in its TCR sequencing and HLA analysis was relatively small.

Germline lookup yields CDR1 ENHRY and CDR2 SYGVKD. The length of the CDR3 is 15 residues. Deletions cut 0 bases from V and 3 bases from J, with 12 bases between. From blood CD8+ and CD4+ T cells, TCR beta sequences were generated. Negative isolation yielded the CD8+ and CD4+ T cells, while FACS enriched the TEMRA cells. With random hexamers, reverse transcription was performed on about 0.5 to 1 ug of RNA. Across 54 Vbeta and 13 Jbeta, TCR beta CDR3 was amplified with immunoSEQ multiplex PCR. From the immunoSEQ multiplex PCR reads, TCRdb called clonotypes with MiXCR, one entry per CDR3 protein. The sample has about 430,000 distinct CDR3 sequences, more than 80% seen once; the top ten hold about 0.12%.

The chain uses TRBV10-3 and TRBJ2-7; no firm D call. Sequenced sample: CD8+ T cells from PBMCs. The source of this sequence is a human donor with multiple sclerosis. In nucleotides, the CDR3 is TGTGCCATCAGTGAGTCGGGGTTACCGTACTACGAGCAGTACTTC. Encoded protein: CAISESGLPYYEQYF.